This is a list of T cell receptor beta chains from one sample in a study of T cell repertoires in cytomegalovirus infection. TCRdb reprocessed the reads with MiXCR, giving one entry per CDR3 protein. The sample records roughly 300,000 distinct CDR3 sequences, more than 9% being singletons. Material for sequencing was PBMCs. The receptors come from a human donor in good health (CMV status not recorded). Some clones in this sample may be carry-over from other donors' samples. Both conserved end residues are part of each CDR3. Fields, in order: clone size, V gene, J gene, D gene, CDR3 protein, CDR3 DNA. D genes are given only for firm matches. Not every row has a clone size; where given, it reads once, few, many or a size class.

>many|TRBV7-2|TRBJ1-6|-
CASSSGNSPLHF
TGTGCCAGCAGCTCCGGTAATTCACCCCTCCACTTT
>-|TRBV5-8|TRBJ1-4|TRBD1
CASHKATGQRF
TGTGCCAGCCATAAGGCCACGGGACAGCGTTTT
>-|TRBV5-4|TRBJ2-5|-
CASSGAGALQETQYF
TGTGCCAGCAGTGGTGCGGGGGCTCTTCAAGAGACCCAGTACTTC
>-|TRBV20-1|TRBJ1-6|-
CSARVQGDSPLHF
TGCAGTGCTAGAGTGCAGGGAGATTCACCCCTCCACTTT
>many|TRBV12-5|TRBJ2-1|TRBD2
CASGLASRWASGVSSYNEQFF
TGTGCTAGTGGTTTGGCATCAAGATGGGCTAGCGGGGTGAGCTCCTACAATGAGCAGTTCTTC
>once|TRBV2|TRBJ2-1|-
CASRDLGYRADEQFF
TGTGCCAGCAGGGACCTTGGCTATAGAGCTGATGAGCAGTTCTTC
>-|TRBV7-2|TRBJ2-5|-
CASSGSIRPEAQYF
TGTGCCAGCAGCGGCTCTATACGTCCTGAGGCCCAGTACTTC
>-|TRBV7-1|TRBJ2-7|TRBD1
CASTSTSDRAYEQYF
TGTGCCAGCACCAGCACGTCGGACAGGGCGTACGAGCAGTACTTC
>many|TRBV28|TRBJ2-7|TRBD2
CASSPGLAGLAKQYF
TGTGCCAGCAGTCCCGGACTAGCGGGACTAGCGAAGCAGTACTTC
>-|TRBV6-1|TRBJ2-3|-
CASTLPGKDTQYF
TGTGCCAGCACCCTGCCAGGGAAGGATACGCAGTATTTT
>-|TRBV15|TRBJ2-5|-
CATSRAGVEETQYF
TGTGCCACCAGCAGGGCAGGGGTGGAGGAGACCCAGTACTTC
>many|TRBV7-2|TRBJ2-1|-
CASSPQGSTANEQFF
TGTGCCAGCAGCCCTCAGGGGAGTACCGCCAATGAGCAGTTCTTC
>-|TRBV11-2|TRBJ2-3|TRBD2
CASSLGLAGVWTDTQYF
TGTGCCAGCAGCCTAGGACTAGCGGGAGTGTGGACAGATACGCAGTATTTT
>many|TRBV7-2|TRBJ2-3|TRBD2
CASSLAPSGGADTQYF
TGTGCCAGCAGCTTAGCGCCCAGCGGGGGGGCAGATACGCAGTATTTT